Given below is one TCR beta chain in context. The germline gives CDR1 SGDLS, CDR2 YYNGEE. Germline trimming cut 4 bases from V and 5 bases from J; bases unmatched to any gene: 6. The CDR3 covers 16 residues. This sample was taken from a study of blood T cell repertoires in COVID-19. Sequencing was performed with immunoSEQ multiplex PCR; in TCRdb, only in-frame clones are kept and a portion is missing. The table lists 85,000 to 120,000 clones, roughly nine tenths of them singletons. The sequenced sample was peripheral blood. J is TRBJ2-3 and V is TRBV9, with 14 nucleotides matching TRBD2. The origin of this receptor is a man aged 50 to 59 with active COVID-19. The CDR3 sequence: CASSLTSGGAKDTQYF. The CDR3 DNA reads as TGTGCCAGCAGCCTGACTAGCGGGGGGGCTAAAGATACGCAGTATTTT.